A few counts support the clone carrying this TCR beta chain. Its target is unknown. TCRdb fed the 5' RACE reads into MiXCR, producing one record per CDR3 protein. Here the sample spans 700,000 or so distinct CDR3 sequences, 19% being singletons. This entry belongs to a study of CD8 T cells in ankylosing spondylitis. Overall study results and limits: For ankylosing spondylitis blood, a TCR beta motif of under ten highly homologous variants appeared characteristic.

J gave up 8 bases and V 0 bases, and 3 bases lay outside the gene matches. The CDR3 loop spans 14 amino acids. Germline V gene data show CDR1 as LGHNA and CDR2 as YNFKEQ. This TCR was sampled from a male donor with ankylosing spondylitis. V usage is TRBV4-2 and J usage is TRBJ2-1, with TRBD2 matching over 8 bases. Sequenced input: blood, either unsorted or a sorted T cell fraction (not recorded which). The chain's CDR3 is CASSQEGLEYEQFF. The CDR3 DNA sequence: TGTGCCAGCAGCCAAGAGGGACTAGAGTATGAGCAGTTCTTC.